This T cell receptor beta chain was identified in a study of shared clonotypes between healthy human individuals. General study points: Clonotype sharing across several donors was observed for around 5% of naive CD4 clonotypes.

In the source study's methods: For the immunoSEQ data, sequences were junction-only without quality scores, so filtering differed. Repertoires were generated with immunoSEQ multiplex PCR, while TCRdb's copy carries only in-frame clones and drops some. The DNA gave D and trimming, while V, J and clone size come from that table. The sample lists hundreds of thousands of clones, around 96% occurring once. CD8 cells regarded as naive lacked CD45RO, were positively chosen for CCR7, and omitted terminally differentiated effector memory CD45RA+ cells. The J segment lost 2 bases and the V segment lost 4 bases, leaving 6 bases of the junction unmatched. The CDR3 consists of 15 residues. CDR1 is SGHNT and CDR2 is YYREEE in the germline V gene (reference sequence). On this clone itself: Its antigen is as yet unknown.

The receptor's source is a woman between 25 and 40 years old in good health. Source material: naive CD8+ T cells sorted from blood. The chain combines TRBV5-4 with TRBJ2-7, with 10 positions matching TRBD1. The CDR3 region is CASSEGDRGPYEQYF. CDR3 nucleotides: TGTGCCAGCAGCGAGGGGGACAGGGGTCCCTACGAGCAGTACTTC.